Listed below are T cell receptor beta chains from one sample, sequenced in a study of blood T cell repertoires in COVID-19. Generated by immunoSEQ multiplex PCR, the TCRdb table keeps only in-frame clones and is missing some. The sample yields some 130,000 clones, roughly four fifths seen once. Material for sequencing was peripheral blood. The receptors were gathered from a human donor in a cohort sampled during active COVID-19. Both conserved end residues are part of each CDR3. A D gene is named only where the DNA matches it firmly. The size of a clone is reported for some rows only, either as once, few or many, or as a class for expanded clones.

TRBJ1-5	TRBV6-6	NA	NA	TGTGCCAGCAGTTACGAGGCAGGGGAACAGCCCCAGCATTTT	CASSYEAGEQPQHF
TRBJ1-6	TRBV6-4	NA	NA	TGTGCCAGCAGTGCCGAGAGCTCCTATAATTCACCCCTCCACTTT	CASSAESSYNSPLHF
TRBJ2-5	TRBV3-1/TRBV3-2	NA	NA	TGTGCCAGCAGCCAAGGGACTGAAGAGACCCAGTACTTC	CASSQGTEETQYF
TRBJ2-7	TRBV5-1	NA	NA	TGCGCCAGCAGCTTGACAAGCTCCTACGAGCAGTACTTC	CASSLTSSYEQYF
TRBJ2-6	TRBV7-8	NA	NA	TGTGCCAGCAGCCCCTCCCCCCCCGGGCAGGGGATCTCTGGGGCCAACGTCCTGACTTTC	CASSPSPPGQGISGANVLTF
TRBJ2-3	TRBV29-1	NA	TRBD1	TGCAGCGTTGAAGGACAGGGCTACACAGATACGCAGTATTTT	CSVEGQGYTDTQYF
TRBJ1-5	TRBV4-2	NA	NA	TGTGCCAGCAGCCTTCACATTGATAGCAATCAGCCCCAGCATTTT	CASSLHIDSNQPQHF
TRBJ1-1	TRBV7-8	NA	TRBD1	TGTGCCAGCAGCTTCGGACAGGGGGCCACTGAAGCTTTCTTT	CASSFGQGATEAFF
TRBJ1-1	TRBV6-1	NA	NA	TGTGCCAGCAGTGAAGACAGGGTGGTCAATCAAGCTTTCTTT	CASSEDRVVNQAFF
TRBJ1-1	TRBV10-2	once	NA	TGCGCCAGCAGTGCCCGGACAGCTGAAGCTTTCTTT	CASSARTAEAFF
TRBJ1-4	TRBV2	NA	NA	TGTGCCAGCAGGGCATTGGTTTCCGATGAAAAACTGTTTTTT	CASRALVSDEKLFF
TRBJ2-3	TRBV19	NA	TRBD1	TGTGCCAGTAGTATCCAGGACAGGCCCACAGATACGCAGTATTTT	CASSIQDRPTDTQYF
TRBJ1-5	TRBV6-4	NA	NA	TGTGCCAGCAGTGACTCAGGGGGTAATCAGCCCCAGCATTTT	CASSDSGGNQPQHF
TRBJ2-4	TRBV23-1	NA	TRBD1	TGCGCCAGCCTACGGAACGAAGGCAGGGGGATAGCCAAAAACATTCAGTACTTC	CASLRNEGRGIAKNIQYF
TRBJ2-7	TRBV13	NA	TRBD2	TGTGCCAGCACCCTAAGGGGCGGGGGGACCGACGAGCAGTACTTC	CASTLRGGGTDEQYF
TRBJ2-1	TRBV19	NA	TRBD2	TGTGCCAGTAGCTCACTAGCGGGGGGATACAATGAGCAGTTCTTC	CASSSLAGGYNEQFF
TRBJ1-6	TRBV11-2	few	TRBD1	TGTGCCAGCAGCTTAGGGCCGGGACAGCTCCTCCACTTT	CASSLGPGQLLHF
TRBJ2-1	TRBV5-1	NA	NA	TGCGCCAGCAAGGAGGTTCTCTCCTACAATGAGCAGTTCTTC	CASKEVLSYNEQFF
TRBJ2-7	TRBV12-3/TRBV12-4	once	TRBD1	TGTGCCAGCAGTGGGACAGGGATGGACGAGCAGTACTTC	CASSGTGMDEQYF
TRBJ2-3	TRBV27	NA	NA	TGTGCCAGCAGTTTTTATAGCGTTGACACAGATACGCAGTATTTT	CASSFYSVDTDTQYF
TRBJ1-1	TRBV5-5	NA	NA	TGTGCCAGCAACGTTCTACAGGGAGCCCTCACTGAAGCTTTCTTT	CASNVLQGALTEAFF
TRBJ1-3	TRBV28	NA	NA	TGTGCCAGCAGTTTAGGACACAGGGAAATAAACACCATATATTTT	CASSLGHREINTIYF
TRBJ1-2	TRBV7-9	NA	NA	TGTGCCAGCAGCGTACCCTCCTCCGGGGTAGGCGGCTACACCTTC	CASSVPSSGVGGYTF
TRBJ2-7	TRBV27	NA	NA	TGTGCCAGCAGTTTCGGGGGGCCCTCCTACGAGCAGTACTTC	CASSFGGPSYEQYF
TRBJ1-5	TRBV5-6	NA	NA	TGTGCCAGCAGCTACCGGGACTCCGGGGGGCCCCAGCATTTT	CASSYRDSGGPQHF
TRBJ2-5	TRBV10-1	NA	NA	TGCGCCAGCAGTGGACAGTACCAAGAGACCCAGTACTTC	CASSGQYQETQYF
TRBJ2-3	TRBV30	once	NA	TGTGCCTGGAGAAAACTAGCAGAAAACACAGATACGCAGTATTTT	CAWRKLAENTDTQYF
TRBJ1-1	TRBV24-1	NA	TRBD1	TGTGCCACCACCACAGGGGGCAATACGAACACTGAAGCTTTCTTT	CATTTGGNTNTEAFF
TRBJ1-2	TRBV9	NA	TRBD1	TGTGCCAGCAGCGAACAGGGGTATGGCTACACCTTC	CASSEQGYGYTF
TRBJ2-7	TRBV2	NA	TRBD1	TGTGCCAGCAGTGGCACTAGTTCAGGGACAGGGTTCTACGAGCAGTACTTC	CASSGTSSGTGFYEQYF
TRBJ2-5	TRBV28	NA	NA	TGTGCCAGCACCCACCGCAGGGCCACCGGCATCCAAGAGACCCAGTACTTC	CASTHRRATGIQETQYF
TRBJ2-1	TRBV3-1/TRBV3-2	NA	TRBD2	TGTGCCAGCAGCCATCTAATAGCAGGACTAGTAGGGGTCAGCTCCTACAATGAGCAGTTCTTC	CASSHLIAGLVGVSSYNEQFF
TRBJ2-1	TRBV10-1	few	TRBD1	TGCGCCAGCAGTGAGGGACAGGGGGTACGTTCGTCCTGGAATGAGCAGTTCTTC	CASSEGQGVRSSWNEQFF
TRBJ1-1	TRBV6-5	once	NA	TGTGCCAGCAGTCTCCATAGGGGACAGAACACTGAAGCTTTCTTT	CASSLHRGQNTEAFF
TRBJ1-6	TRBV5-6	NA	TRBD1	TGTGCCAGCAGCTTCCAGGGACAGGGAACCTATAATTCACCCCTCCACTTT	CASSFQGQGTYNSPLHF
TRBJ2-5	TRBV7-8	NA	TRBD2	TGTGCCAGCCGCCGCGGGGGGAACCAAGAGACCCAGTACTTC	CASRRGGNQETQYF
TRBJ1-5	TRBV19	NA	TRBD1	TGTGCCAGTAGTATTGGACAGGCCAGGGGGTGGCAGCCCCAGCATTTT	CASSIGQARGWQPQHF